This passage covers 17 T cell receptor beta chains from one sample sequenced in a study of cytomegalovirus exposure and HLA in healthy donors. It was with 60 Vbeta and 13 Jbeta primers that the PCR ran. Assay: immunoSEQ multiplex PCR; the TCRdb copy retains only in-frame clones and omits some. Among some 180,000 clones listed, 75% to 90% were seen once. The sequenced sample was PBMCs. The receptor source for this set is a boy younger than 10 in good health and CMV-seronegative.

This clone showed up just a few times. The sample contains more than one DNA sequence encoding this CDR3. CDR3 DNA: TGCGCCAGCAGCTTGGCAGCGGGGGGTTACGAGCAGTACTTC. Its translation is CASSLAAGGYEQYF. The chain has TRBV5-1 and TRBJ2-7; 9 bases match TRBD2. The CDR3 loop spans 14 amino acids. V dropped 0 bases and J dropped 4; count of bases not matched to a gene: 2. CDR1 is SGHRS and CDR2 is YFSETQ in the germline V gene.

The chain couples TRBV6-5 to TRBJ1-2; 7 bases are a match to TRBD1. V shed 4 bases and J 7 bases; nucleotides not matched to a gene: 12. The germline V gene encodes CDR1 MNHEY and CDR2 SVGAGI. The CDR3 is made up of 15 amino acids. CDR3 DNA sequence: TGTGCCAGCAGTTTAGGTGGGGACAGCAATAGTGGCTACACCTTC. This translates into CASSLGGDSNSGYTF.

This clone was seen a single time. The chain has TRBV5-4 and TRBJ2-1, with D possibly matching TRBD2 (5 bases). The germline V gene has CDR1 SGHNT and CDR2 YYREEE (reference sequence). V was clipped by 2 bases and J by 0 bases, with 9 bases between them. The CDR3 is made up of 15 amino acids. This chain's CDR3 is CASSFRGSSYNEQFF. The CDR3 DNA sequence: TGTGCCAGCAGCTTCCGGGGTAGCTCCTACAATGAGCAGTTCTTC. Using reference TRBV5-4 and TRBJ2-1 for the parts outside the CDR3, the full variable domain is ETGVTQSPTHLIKTRGQQVTLRCSSQSGHNTVSWYQQALGQGPQFIFQYYREEENGRGNFPPRFSGLQFPNYSSELNVNALELDDSALYLCASSFRGSSYNEQFFGPGTRLTVL.

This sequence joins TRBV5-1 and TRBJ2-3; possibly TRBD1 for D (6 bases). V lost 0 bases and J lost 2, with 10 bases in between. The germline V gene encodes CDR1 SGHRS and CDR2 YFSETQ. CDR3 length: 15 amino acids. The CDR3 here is CASSLGTGYTDTQYF. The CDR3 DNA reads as TGCGCCAGCAGCTTGGGAACAGGGTACACAGATACGCAGTATTTT.

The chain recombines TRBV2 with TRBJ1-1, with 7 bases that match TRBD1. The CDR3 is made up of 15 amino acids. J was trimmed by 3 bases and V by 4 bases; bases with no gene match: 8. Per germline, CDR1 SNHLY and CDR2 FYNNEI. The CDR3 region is CASSVGGQPYTEAFF. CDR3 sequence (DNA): TGTGCCAGCAGTGTGGGGGGACAGCCCTACACTGAAGCTTTCTTT.

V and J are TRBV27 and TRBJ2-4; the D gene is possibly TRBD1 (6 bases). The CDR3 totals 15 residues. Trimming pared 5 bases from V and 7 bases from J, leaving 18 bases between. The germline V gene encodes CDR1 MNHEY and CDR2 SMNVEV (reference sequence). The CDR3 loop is CASSGSGTGSNIQYF. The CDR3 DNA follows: TGTGCCAGCAGTGGCTCCGGAACAGGGAGTAACATTCAGTACTTC.

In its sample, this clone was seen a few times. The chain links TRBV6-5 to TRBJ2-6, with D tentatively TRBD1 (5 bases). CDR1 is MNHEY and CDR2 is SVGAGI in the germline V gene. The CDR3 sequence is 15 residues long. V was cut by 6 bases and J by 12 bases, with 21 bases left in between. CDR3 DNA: TGTGCCAGCAGCTCAGACAGTGTCTCAAGGGGCGTCCTGACTTTC. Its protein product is CASSSDSVSRGVLTF.

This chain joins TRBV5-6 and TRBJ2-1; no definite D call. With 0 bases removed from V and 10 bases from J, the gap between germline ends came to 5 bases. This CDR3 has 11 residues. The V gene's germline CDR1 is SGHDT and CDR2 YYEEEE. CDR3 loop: CASSLEEEQFF. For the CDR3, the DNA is TGTGCCAGCAGCTTGGAAGAGGAGCAGTTCTTC.

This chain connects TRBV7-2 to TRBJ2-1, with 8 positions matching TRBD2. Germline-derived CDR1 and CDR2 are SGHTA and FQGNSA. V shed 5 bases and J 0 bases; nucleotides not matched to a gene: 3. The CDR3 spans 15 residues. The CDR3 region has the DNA TGTGCCAGCAGCAATAGCGGGAACTCCTACAATGAGCAGTTCTTC. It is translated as CASSNSGNSYNEQFF.

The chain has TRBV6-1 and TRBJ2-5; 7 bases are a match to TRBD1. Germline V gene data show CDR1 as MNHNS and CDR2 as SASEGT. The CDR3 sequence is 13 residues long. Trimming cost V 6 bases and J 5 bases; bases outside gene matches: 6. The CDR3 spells CASSGDRVETQYF. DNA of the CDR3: TGTGCCAGCAGCGGCGACAGGGTTGAGACCCAGTACTTC.

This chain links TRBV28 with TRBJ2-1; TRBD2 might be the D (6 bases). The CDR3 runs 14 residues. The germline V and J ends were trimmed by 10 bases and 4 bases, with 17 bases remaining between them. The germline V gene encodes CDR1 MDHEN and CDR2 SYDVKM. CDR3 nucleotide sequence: TGTGCCATCGTGGAGGCTAGCGCATACAATGAGCAGTTCTTC. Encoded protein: CAIVEASAYNEQFF.

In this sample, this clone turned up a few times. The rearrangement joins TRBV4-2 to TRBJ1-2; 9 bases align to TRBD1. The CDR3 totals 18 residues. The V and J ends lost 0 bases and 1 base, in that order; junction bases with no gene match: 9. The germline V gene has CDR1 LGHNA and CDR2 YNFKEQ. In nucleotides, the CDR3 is TGTGCCAGCAGCCAAGACCGATTAGACAGGGGGGATAACTATGGCTACACCTTC. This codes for CASSQDRLDRGDNYGYTF.

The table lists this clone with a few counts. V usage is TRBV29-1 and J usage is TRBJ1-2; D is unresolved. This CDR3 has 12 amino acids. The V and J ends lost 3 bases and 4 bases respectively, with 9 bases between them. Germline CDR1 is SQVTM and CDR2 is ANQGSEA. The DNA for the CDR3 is TGCAGCGTTGACTCGGTTCCCTATGGCTACACCTTC. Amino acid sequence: CSVDSVPYGYTF.

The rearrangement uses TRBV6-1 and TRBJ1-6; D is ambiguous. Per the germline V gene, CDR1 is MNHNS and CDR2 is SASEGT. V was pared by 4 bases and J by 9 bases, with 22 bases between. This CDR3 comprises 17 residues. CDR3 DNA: TGTGCCAGCAGTGGTACACGGCCTGGGTTCGGCGGTTCACCCCTCCACTTT. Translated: CASSGTRPGFGGSPLHF.

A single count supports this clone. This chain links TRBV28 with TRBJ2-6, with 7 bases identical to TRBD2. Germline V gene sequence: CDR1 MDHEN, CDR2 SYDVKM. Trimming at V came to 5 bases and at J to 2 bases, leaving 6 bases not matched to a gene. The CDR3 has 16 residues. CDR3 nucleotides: TGTGCCAGCAGTCACCGTCGGGGGGCTGGGGCCAACGTCCTGACTTTC. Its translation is CASSHRRGAGANVLTF.

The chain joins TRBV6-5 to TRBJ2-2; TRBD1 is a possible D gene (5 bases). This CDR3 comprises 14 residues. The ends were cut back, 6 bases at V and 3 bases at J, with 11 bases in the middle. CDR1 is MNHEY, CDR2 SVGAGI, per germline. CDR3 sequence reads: CASSPRVYTGELFF. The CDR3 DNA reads TGTGCCAGCAGCCCCAGGGTCTACACCGGGGAGCTGTTTTTT.

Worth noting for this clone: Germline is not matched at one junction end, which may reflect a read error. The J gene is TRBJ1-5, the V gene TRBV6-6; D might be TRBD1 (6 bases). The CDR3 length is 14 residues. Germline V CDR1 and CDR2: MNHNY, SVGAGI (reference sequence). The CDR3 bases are TGTGCCAGCAGTGACTCTTGGACAGTTCAGCCCCAGCATTTT. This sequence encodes CASSDSWTVQPQHF.